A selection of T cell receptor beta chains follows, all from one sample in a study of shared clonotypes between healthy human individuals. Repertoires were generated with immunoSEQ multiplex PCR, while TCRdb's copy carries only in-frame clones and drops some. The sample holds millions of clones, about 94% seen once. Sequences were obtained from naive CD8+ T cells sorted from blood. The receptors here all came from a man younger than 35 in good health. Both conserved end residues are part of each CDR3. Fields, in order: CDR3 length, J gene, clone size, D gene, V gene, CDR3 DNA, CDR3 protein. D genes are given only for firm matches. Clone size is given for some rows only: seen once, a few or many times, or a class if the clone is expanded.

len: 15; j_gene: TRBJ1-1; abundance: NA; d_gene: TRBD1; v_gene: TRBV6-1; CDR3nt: TGTGCCAGCAGTGACCCGGGACAGGGACACACTGAAGCTTTCTTT; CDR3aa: CASSDPGQGHTEAFF
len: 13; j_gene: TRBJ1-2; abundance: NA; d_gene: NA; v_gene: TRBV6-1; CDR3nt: TGTGCCAGCAACCTACGGGACAACTATGGCTACACCTTC; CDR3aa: CASNLRDNYGYTF
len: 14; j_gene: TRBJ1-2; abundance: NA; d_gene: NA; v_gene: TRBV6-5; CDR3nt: TGTGCCAGCAGTTACCGGGACACTAACTATGGCTACACCTTC; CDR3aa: CASSYRDTNYGYTF
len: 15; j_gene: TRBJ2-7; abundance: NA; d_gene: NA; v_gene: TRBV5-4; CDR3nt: TGTGCCAGCAGCCTCTGGACACTGAGCTCCTACGAGCAGTACTTC; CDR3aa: CASSLWTLSSYEQYF
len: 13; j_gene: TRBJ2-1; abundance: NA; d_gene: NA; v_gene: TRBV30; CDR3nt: TGTGCCTGGAGTGTGGATGACTACTATGAGCAGTTCTTC; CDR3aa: CAWSVDDYYEQFF
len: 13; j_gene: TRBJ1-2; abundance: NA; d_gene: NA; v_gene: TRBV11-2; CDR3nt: TGTGCCAGCAGCTTCACAACGGGCTATGGCTACACCTTC; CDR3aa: CASSFTTGYGYTF
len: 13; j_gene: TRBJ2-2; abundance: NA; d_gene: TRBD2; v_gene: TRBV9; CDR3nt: TGTGCCAGCACGACTAGCGGGACCGGGGAGCTGTTTTTT; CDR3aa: CASTTSGTGELFF
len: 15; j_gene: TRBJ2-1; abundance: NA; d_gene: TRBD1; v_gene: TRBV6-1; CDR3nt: TGTGCCAGCAGAAGAACGGGACAGCCGTACAATGAGCAGTTCTTC; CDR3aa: CASRRTGQPYNEQFF
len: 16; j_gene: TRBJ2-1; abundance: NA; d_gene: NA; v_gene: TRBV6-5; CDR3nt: TGTGCCAGCAGTTATGACGGGGGCGCTACTTACAATGAGCAGTTCTTC; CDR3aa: CASSYDGGATYNEQFF
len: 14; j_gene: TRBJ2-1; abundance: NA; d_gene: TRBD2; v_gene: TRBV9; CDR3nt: TGTGCCAGCAGCGGACTAGCGGGAGTAGGCCCTCAGTTCTTC; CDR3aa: CASSGLAGVGPQFF
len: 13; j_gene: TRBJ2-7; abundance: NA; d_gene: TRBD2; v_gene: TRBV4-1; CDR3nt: TGCGCCAGCAGCCAAGGGGAGGGTTGGGAGCAGTACTTC; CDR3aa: CASSQGEGWEQYF
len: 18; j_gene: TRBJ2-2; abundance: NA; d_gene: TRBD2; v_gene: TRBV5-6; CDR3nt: TGTGCCAGCAGCTTGATACTAGCGGGAGGACCGAACACCGGGGAGCTGTTTTTT; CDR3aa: CASSLILAGGPNTGELFF
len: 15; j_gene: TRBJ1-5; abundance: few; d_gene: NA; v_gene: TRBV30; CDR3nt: TGTGCCTGGGGCGAGGGCGCGGGGGGCAATCAGCCCCAGCATTTT; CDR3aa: CAWGEGAGGNQPQHF
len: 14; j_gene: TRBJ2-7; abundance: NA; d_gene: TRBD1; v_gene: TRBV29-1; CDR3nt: TGCAGCGTTCATGGGACAGGGGGCCGCAGCGAGCAGTACTTC; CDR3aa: CSVHGTGGRSEQYF
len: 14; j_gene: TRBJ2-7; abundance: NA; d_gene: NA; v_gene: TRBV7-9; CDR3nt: TGTGCCAGCAGCTTCGTTGCAGGGGACTACGAGCAGTACTTC; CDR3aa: CASSFVAGDYEQYF
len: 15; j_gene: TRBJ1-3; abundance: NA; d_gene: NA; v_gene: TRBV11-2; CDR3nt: TGTGCCAGCAGCTTAGACGGGGGATCTGGAAACACCATATATTTT; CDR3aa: CASSLDGGSGNTIYF
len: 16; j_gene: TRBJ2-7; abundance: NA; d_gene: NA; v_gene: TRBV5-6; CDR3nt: TGTGCCAGCAGCCCAGGGCCTTCCTCTTATTCCTACGAGCAGTACTTC; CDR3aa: CASSPGPSSYSYEQYF
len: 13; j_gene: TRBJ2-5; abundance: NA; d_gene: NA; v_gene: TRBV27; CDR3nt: TGTGCCAGCAGTTTAGGGTACCAAGAGACCCAGTACTTC; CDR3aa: CASSLGYQETQYF
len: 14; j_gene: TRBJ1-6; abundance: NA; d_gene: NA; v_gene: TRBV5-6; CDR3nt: TGTGCCAGCAGCTTGCGGGTTCCTAATTCACCCCTCCACTTT; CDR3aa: CASSLRVPNSPLHF
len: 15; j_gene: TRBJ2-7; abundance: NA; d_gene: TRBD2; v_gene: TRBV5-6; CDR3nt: TGTGCCAGCAGCCCGGGGACTAGCGGAACCTACGAGCAGTACTTC; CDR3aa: CASSPGTSGTYEQYF
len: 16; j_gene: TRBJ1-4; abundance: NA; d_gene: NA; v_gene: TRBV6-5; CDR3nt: TGTGCCAGCAGTTACTCCGGACAGAGCAATAATGAAAAACTGTTTTTT; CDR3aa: CASSYSGQSNNEKLFF